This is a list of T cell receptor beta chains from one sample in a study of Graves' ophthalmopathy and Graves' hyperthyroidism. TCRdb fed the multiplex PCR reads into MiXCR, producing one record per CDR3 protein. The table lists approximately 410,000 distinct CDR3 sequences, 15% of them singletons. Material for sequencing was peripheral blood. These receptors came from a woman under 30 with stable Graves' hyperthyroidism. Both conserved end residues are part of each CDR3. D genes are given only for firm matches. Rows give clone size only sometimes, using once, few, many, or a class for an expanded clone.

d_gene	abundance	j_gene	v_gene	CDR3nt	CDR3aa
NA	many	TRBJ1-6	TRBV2	TGTGCCAGCAGGGGGGAAAATAATTCACCCCTCCACTTT	CASRGENNSPLHF
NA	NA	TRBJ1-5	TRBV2	TGTGCCAGCAGTGAAGGACAGGTTAGCAATCAGCCCCAGCATTTT	CASSEGQVSNQPQHF
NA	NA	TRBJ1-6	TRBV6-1	TGTGCCAGCACCACCGTGGACATGAATTCACCCCTCCACTTT	CASTTVDMNSPLHF
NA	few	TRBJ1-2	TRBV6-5	TGTGCCAGCAGTTACTCTGGGACTAACTATGGCTACACCTTC	CASSYSGTNYGYTF
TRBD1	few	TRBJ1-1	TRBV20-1	TGCAGTGCGGGCGACAGGGTTACTGAAGCTTTCTTT	CSAGDRVTEAFF
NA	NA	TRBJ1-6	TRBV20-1	TGCAGTGCTAGACGGGAGGGAAATTCACCCCTCCACTTT	CSARREGNSPLHF
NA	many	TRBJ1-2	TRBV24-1	TGTGCCACCAGTGATCCCACGGGGAGCTATGGCTACACCTTC	CATSDPTGSYGYTF
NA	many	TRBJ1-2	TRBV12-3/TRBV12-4	TGTGCCAGCAGTTTTATCCGGAAAAAAGGATTGGTAGGTGGCTACACCTTC	CASSFIRKKGLVGGYTF
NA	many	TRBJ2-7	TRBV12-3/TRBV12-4	TGTGCCAGCAGTGAACAGGGATTTCTCTACGAGCAGTACTTC	CASSEQGFLYEQYF
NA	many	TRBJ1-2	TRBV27	TGTGCCAGCACCAATGACAGGAGTTGGGGCTACACCTTC	CASTNDRSWGYTF
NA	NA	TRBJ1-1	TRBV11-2	TGTGCCAGCAGCTTAGGGGCCACTCTTAACCCTGAAGCTTTCTTT	CASSLGATLNPEAFF
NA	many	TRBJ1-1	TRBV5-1	TGCGCCAGCAGCTTGTCTACCTTATCTGAAGCTTTCTTT	CASSLSTLSEAFF
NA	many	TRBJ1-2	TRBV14	TGTGCCAGCAGCCAAGGGGCCTATGGCTACACCTTC	CASSQGAYGYTF
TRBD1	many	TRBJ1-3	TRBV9	TGTGCCAGCAGCGTCTCCGGACAGGGCGGCTCTGGAAACACCATATATTTT	CASSVSGQGGSGNTIYF
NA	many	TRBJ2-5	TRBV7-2	TGTGCCAGCGCGCGGCAGGCCCGAGAGACCCAGTACTTC	CASARQARETQYF
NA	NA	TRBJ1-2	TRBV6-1	TGTGCCAGCAGTGTTATTTACCGCTACACCTTC	CASSVIYRYTF
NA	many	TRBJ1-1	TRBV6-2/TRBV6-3	TGTGCCAGCGCCAACGCAGTGCAGGACACTGAAGCTTTCTTT	CASANAVQDTEAFF
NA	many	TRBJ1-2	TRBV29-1	TGCAGCGTTGAGCTCGTCGGGGGTAACTATGGCTACACCTTC	CSVELVGGNYGYTF
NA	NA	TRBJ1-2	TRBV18	TGTGCCAGCTCACCAGGCGGTCGGGTCCACTATGGCTACACCTTC	CASSPGGRVHYGYTF
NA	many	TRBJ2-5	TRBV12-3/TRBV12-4	TGTGCCAGCGTAGGGGGGGTCCTCCAAGAGACCCAGTACTTC	CASVGGVLQETQYF
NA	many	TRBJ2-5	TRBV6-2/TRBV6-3	TGTGCCAGCAGTCCCGGGGACCCTAGGCAAGAGACCCAGTACTTC	CASSPGDPRQETQYF
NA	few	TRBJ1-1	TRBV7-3	TGTGCCAGCAGCTTATTTTTGGAGGCTGAAGCTTTCTTT	CASSLFLEAEAFF
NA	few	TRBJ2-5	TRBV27	TGTGCCAGCAGTCAGGGACGGCCGATTGAGACCCAGTACTTC	CASSQGRPIETQYF
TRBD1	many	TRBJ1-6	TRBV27	TGTGCCAGCAGTCCTGGGACAGCCAACCGGGGACCCCTCCACTTT	CASSPGTANRGPLHF
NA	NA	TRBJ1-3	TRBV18	TGTGCCAGCTCGGAGGACAGAAACACCATATATTTT	CASSEDRNTIYF
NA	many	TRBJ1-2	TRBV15	TGTGCCACCAGAGCGCGTGAGGATGGCTACACCTTC	CATRAREDGYTF
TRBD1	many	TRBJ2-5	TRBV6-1	TGTGCCAGCCCCCCCCCAAGGACAGGGAGAGGGGGTTCGACCCAGTACTTC	CASPPPRTGRGGSTQYF
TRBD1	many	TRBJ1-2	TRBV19	TGTGCCAGTAGTATGGCTGGGACAGGGACCCTAAACTATGGCTACACCTTC	CASSMAGTGTLNYGYTF
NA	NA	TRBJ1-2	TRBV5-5	TGTGCCAGCAGCTTGAGGGAGCTTGACTATGGCTACACCTTC	CASSLRELDYGYTF
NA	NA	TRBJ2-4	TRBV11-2	TGTGCCAGCAGCTCGCCCCGAGGAAGAAAAAACATTCAGTACTTC	CASSSPRGRKNIQYF
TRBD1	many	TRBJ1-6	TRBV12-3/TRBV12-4	TGTGCCAGCAGTCGGACAGGGGGCGCGGATTCACCCCTCCACTTT	CASSRTGGADSPLHF
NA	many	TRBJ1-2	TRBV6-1	TGTGCCAGCAGTGAGGGGCCAGGAAGAGATGGCTACACCTTC	CASSEGPGRDGYTF
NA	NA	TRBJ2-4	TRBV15	TGTGCCACCAGCCTTCCGGTAGGGAACATTCAGTACTTC	CATSLPVGNIQYF
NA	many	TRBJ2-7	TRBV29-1	TGCAGCGTTTCCGGACCGTTCAACGGCTACGAGCAGTACTTC	CSVSGPFNGYEQYF
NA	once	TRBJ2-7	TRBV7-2	TGTGCCAGCAGCTTACAGGGCTTGGATGAGCAGTACTTC	CASSLQGLDEQYF
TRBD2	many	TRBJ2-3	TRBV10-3	TGTGCCATCAGTGAGACGCATAGCGGGGGGGCCCGAGATACGCAGTATTTT	CAISETHSGGARDTQYF
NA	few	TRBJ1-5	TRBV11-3	TGTGCCAGCAGTCAAAGTCACGGGCCCCAGCATTTT	CASSQSHGPQHF
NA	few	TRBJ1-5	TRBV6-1	TGTGCCAGCAGTCGAGCAGGTGGGAGCGGCAATCAGCCCCAGCATTTT	CASSRAGGSGNQPQHF
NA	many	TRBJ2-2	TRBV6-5	TGTGCCAGCAGTTACCCGCCGGGTTCAGCAGCCGGGGAGCTGTTTTTT	CASSYPPGSAAGELFF
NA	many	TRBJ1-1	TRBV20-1	TGCAGTGCCCAAAGGGACACTGAAGCTTTCTTT	CSAQRDTEAFF
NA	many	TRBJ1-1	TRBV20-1	TGCAGTGCTAGAAGGACAAACACTGAAACTTTCTTT	CSARRTNTETFF
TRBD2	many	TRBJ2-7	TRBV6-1	TGTGCCAGCAGTGGGGGGCGCACTAGCGGAAACTACGAGCAGTACTTC	CASSGGRTSGNYEQYF
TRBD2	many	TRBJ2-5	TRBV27	TGTGCCAGCAGTCTGGGCGGGGGGACTAGCGCCCCTAGGGAGACCCAGTACTTC	CASSLGGGTSAPRETQYF
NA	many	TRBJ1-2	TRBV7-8	TGTGCCAGCAGCTCCTACGGGGAGTATGGCTACACCTTC	CASSSYGEYGYTF
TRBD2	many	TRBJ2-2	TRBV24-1	TGTGCCACCAGTGATCCGGGACTAGTTACCGGGGAGCTGTTTTTT	CATSDPGLVTGELFF
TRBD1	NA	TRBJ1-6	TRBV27	TGTGCCAGCAGGAACTCCGGGACAGGGGTAAATTCACCCCTCCACTTT	CASRNSGTGVNSPLHF
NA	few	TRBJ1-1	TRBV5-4	TGTGCCAGCAGCCCTCTTCGGGCACCGGACACTGAAGCTTTCTTT	CASSPLRAPDTEAFF
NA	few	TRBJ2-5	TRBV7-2	TGTGCCAGCAGCCGAGGAAGAGGGCAAGAGACCCAGTACTTC	CASSRGRGQETQYF
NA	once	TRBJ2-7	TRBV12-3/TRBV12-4	TGTGCCAGCAGTTCCCCCTCCGCGGGACAGCCATACGAGCAGTACTTC	CASSSPSAGQPYEQYF
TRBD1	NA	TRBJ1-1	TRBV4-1	TGCGCCAGCAGCCTCCGGGACAGCGATATGTCCCACACTGAAGCTTTCTTT	CASSLRDSDMSHTEAFF
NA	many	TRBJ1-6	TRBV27	TGTGCCAGCAGTTTGGTGTTTTATAATTCACCCCTCCACTTT	CASSLVFYNSPLHF
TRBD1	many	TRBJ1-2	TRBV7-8	TGTGCCAGCAGCTTGACAGGGTTTGGCTACACCTTC	CASSLTGFGYTF
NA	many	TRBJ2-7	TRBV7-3	TGTGCCAGCAGCTTAACTAGTCAGGGGAACGAGCAGTACTTC	CASSLTSQGNEQYF